This T cell receptor beta chain was obtained from a study of T cell repertoires in cytomegalovirus infection. Findings and limits, study-wide: Clonotype analysis showed dominance of the ex vivo response by HLA-C-restricted CMV-specific TCR beta clonotypes.

Germline CDR1 and CDR2: MNHEY and SMNVEV (reference sequence). V lost 8 bases, J lost 0 bases, and 7 bases lay in between. The CDR3 has 13 amino acids. As for this clonotype: Its antigen is currently unknown.

TCRdb re-called the reads through MiXCR, storing one row per CDR3 protein. The sample shows fewer than 130,000 distinct CDR3 sequences, approximately 45% of them seen only once. This TCR came from a human donor in good health (CMV status not recorded). Some clones in this sample may be carry-over from other donors' samples. Sequences were derived from CD8+ T cells from cultured PBMCs, sampled from culture after CMV antigen stimulation. This chain connects TRBV27 to TRBJ2-2; D is possibly TRBD1 or TRBD2 (5 bases each). CDR3 bases: TGTGCCAGCGGGGGAACGAACACCGGGGAGCTGTTTTTT. Translation gives CASGGTNTGELFF.